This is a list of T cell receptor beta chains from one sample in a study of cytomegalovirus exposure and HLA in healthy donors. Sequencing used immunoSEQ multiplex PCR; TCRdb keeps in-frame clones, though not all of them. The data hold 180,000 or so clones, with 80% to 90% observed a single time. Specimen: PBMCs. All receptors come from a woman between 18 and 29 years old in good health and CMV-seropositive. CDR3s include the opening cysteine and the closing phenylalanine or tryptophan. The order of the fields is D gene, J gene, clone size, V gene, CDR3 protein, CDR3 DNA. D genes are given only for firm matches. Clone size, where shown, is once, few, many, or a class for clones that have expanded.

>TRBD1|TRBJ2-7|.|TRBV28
CASSGSTGARYEQYF
TGTGCCAGCAGCGGCTCGACAGGGGCCCGCTACGAGCAGTACTTC
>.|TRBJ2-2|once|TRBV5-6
CASSLGPVDSSGELFF
TGTGCCAGCAGCTTGGGTCCCGTAGACAGTAGCGGGGAGCTGTTTTTT
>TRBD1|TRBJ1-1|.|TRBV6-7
CASRSTGGLGDTEAFF
TGTGCCAGCAGAAGTACAGGGGGCCTGGGAGACACTGAAGCTTTCTTT
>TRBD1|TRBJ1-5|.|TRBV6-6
CASSSRQGAGNQPQHF
TGTGCCAGCAGTTCCCGTCAGGGGGCGGGCAATCAGCCCCAGCATTTT
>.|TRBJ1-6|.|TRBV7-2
CASSFNNSPLHF
TGTGCCAGCAGCTTTAATAATTCACCCCTCCACTTT
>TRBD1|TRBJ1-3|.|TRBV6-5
CATLPVRGTGNTIYF
TGTGCCACCCTCCCGGTCAGGGGGACTGGAAACACCATATATTTT
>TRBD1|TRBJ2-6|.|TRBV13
CASSLQGAQLESGANVLTF
TGTGCCAGCAGCCTACAGGGGGCGCAATTGGAATCTGGGGCCAACGTCCTGACTTTC
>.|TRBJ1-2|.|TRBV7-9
CASSPYKQGGYTF
TGTGCCAGCAGCCCGTACAAACAGGGTGGCTACACCTTC
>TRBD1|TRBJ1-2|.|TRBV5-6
CASSKRGTVYTF
TGTGCCAGCAGCAAACGCGGGACAGTTTACACCTTC
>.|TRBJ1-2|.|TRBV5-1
CASSLDPTNYGYTF
TGCGCCAGCAGCCTAGACCCTACTAACTATGGCTACACCTTC
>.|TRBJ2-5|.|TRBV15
CATSRDSPYEGTQYF
TGTGCCACCAGCAGAGACTCCCCGTATGAGGGGACCCAGTACTTC
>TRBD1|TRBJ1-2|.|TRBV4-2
CASSQGTGGRSYTF
TGTGCCAGCAGCCAAGGGACAGGGGGACGTAGCTACACCTTC
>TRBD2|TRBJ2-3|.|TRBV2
CASSELAGGTLAADTQYF
TGTGCCAGCAGTGAACTAGCGGGGGGAACATTGGCGGCAGATACGCAGTATTTT
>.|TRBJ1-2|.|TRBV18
CASSPSMVEYGYTF
TGTGCCAGCTCACCATCAATGGTAGAATATGGCTACACCTTC
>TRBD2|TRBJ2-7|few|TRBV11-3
CASGGGRQTTSLTYEQYF
TGTGCCAGCGGGGGGGGGAGACAGACCACTAGCCTCACCTACGAGCAGTACTTC
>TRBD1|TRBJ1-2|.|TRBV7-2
CASSFDGTGVHWGYTF
TGTGCCAGCAGCTTTGATGGCACAGGGGTCCATTGGGGCTACACCTTC
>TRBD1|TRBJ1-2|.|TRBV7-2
CASRPQGDYGYTF
TGTGCCAGCAGACCACAGGGGGACTATGGCTACACCTTC
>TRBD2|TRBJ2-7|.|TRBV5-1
CASSVGLDSDYEQYF
TGCGCCAGCAGCGTGGGACTAGACAGTGACTACGAGCAGTACTTC
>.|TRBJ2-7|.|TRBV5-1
CASSLAGEYEQYF
TGCGCCAGCAGCTTGGCGGGGGAGTACGAGCAGTACTTC
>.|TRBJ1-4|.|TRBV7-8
CASSLGTPAGKLFF
TGTGCCAGCAGCTTGGGGACACCTGCAGGAAAACTGTTTTTT
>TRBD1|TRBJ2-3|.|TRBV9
CASSVWDRSSTDTQYF
TGTGCCAGCAGCGTATGGGACAGGAGCAGCACAGATACGCAGTATTTT
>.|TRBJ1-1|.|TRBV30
CAWSVIVQTEAFF
TGTGCCTGGAGTGTAATCGTACAGACTGAAGCTTTCTTT
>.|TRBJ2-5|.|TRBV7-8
CASSPVSQETQYF
TGTGCCAGCAGCCCGGTATCCCAAGAGACCCAGTACTTC
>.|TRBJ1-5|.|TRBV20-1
CSARAGQPQHF
TGCAGTGCTAGGGCGGGGCAGCCCCAGCATTTT
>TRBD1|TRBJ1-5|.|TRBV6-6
CASSQQGYSNQPQHF
TGTGCCAGCAGCCAACAGGGGTATAGCAATCAGCCCCAGCATTTT
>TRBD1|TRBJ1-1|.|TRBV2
CASSMDRGTEAFF
TGTGCCAGCAGCATGGACAGGGGCACTGAAGCTTTCTTT
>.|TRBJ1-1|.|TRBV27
CASRNGLHTEAFF
TGTGCCAGCCGGAACGGACTGCACACTGAAGCTTTCTTT
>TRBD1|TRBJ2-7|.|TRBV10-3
CAIGTGTGDYEQYF
TGTGCCATCGGGACCGGGACAGGGGACTACGAGCAGTACTTC
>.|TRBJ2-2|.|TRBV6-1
CASLTGRLNTGELFF
TGTGCCAGCCTAACCGGGAGATTGAACACCGGGGAGCTGTTTTTT
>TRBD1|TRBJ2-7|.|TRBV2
CASSEGVSWDSDSYEQYF
TGTGCCAGCAGTGAAGGGGTTTCGTGGGACAGTGACTCCTACGAGCAGTACTTC
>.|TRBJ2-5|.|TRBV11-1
CASSQKETQYF
TGTGCCAGCAGCCAGAAAGAGACCCAGTACTTC
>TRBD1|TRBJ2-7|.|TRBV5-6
CASSLIGTGSYEQYF
TGTGCCAGCAGCTTGATTGGGACAGGGTCCTACGAGCAGTACTTC
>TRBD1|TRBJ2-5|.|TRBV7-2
CASSPETGKTPETQYF
TGTGCCAGCAGCCCGGAGACAGGGAAAACCCCAGAGACCCAGTACTTC
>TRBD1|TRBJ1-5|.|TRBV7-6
CASSVRTGPNQPQHF
TGTGCCAGCAGCGTACGGACAGGGCCGAATCAGCCCCAGCATTTT
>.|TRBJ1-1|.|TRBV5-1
CASSFDGGVNTEAFF
TGCGCCAGCAGCTTCGACGGAGGGGTGAACACTGAAGCTTTCTTT
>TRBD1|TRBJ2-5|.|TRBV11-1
CASCDRAVRKEETQYF
TGTGCCAGCTGCGACAGGGCCGTTAGGAAGGAAGAGACCCAGTACTTC
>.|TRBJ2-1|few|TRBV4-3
CASSQDRAGTREQFF
TGCGCCAGCAGCCAAGATAGGGCCGGGACTCGAGAGCAGTTCTTC
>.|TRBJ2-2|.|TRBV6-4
CASSATNTGELFF
TGTGCCAGCAGCGCGACTAACACCGGGGAGCTGTTTTTT
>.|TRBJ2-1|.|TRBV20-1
CSAGSYEQFF
TGCAGTGCGGGGAGTTATGAGCAGTTCTTC
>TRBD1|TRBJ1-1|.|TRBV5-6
CASSLGTGKAFF
TGTGCCAGCAGCCTCGGGACAGGGAAAGCTTTCTTT
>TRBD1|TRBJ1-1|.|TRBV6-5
CASSYRRGTEAFF
TGTGCCAGCAGTTACCGCAGGGGGACTGAAGCTTTCTTT